The 18 T cell receptor beta chains listed next were all sequenced from one sample in a study of T cell repertoires in cytomegalovirus infection. TCRdb independently ran MiXCR on the reads; one entry per CDR3 protein. The sample includes hundreds of thousands of distinct CDR3 sequences, roughly 24% of them seen just once. Input material: CD8+ T cells from PBMCs. These receptors were collected from a human donor in good health (CMV status not recorded). Some clones in this sample may be carry-over from other donors' samples.

The sample holds a few counts of this clonotype. The chain joins TRBV6-2 or TRBV6-3 to TRBJ2-7; D is possibly TRBD1 (6 bases). The CDR3 is made up of 14 amino acids. V was clipped by 5 bases and J by 4 bases, with 15 bases between them. Looked up from germline, CDR1 is MNHEY and CDR2 is SVGEGT. CDR3 region: CASSTRQDGYEQYV. CDR3 nucleotides: TGTGCCAGCAGTACCCGACAGGATGGGTACGAGCAGTACGTC.

This clonotype was seen only a few times. The chain has TRBV12-3 or TRBV12-4 and TRBJ2-7, with D unresolved. V was shortened by 3 bases and J by 2 bases, with 8 bases between the two germline ends. The CDR3 is 13 amino acids. Written as DNA, the CDR3 is TGTGCCAGCAGTTTTTACCTTGCCTACGAGCAGTACTTC. Translated, it gives CASSFYLAYEQYF.

Of note for this clonotype: Mismatch with germline at one junction end may stem from a read error. This chain connects TRBV7-9 to TRBJ2-7; no clear D. This CDR3 comprises 12 residues. The V gene's germline CDR1 is SEHNR and CDR2 FQNEAQ (reference sequence). The DNA of the CDR3 is TGTGCCAGCAGCCCGGATTTAGTGTCATTCGACTTC. This encodes CASSPDLVSFDF. Complete variable domain (other parts from reference TRBV7-9 and TRBJ2-7): DTGVSQNPRHKITKRGQNVTFRCDPISEHNRLYWYRQTLGQGPEFLTYFQNEAQLEKSRLLSDRFSAERPKGSFSTLEIQRTEQGDSAMYLCASSPDLVSFDFGPGTRLTVT.

In its sample, this clonotype was seen a few times. The rearrangement uses TRBV7-6 and TRBJ2-1, with D possibly matching TRBD2 (5 bases). Per the germline V gene, CDR1 is SGHVS and CDR2 is FNYEAQ. With 5 bases removed from V and 9 bases from J, the gap between germline ends came to 17 bases. This CDR3 region has 14 residues. The CDR3 sequence: CASSPSQRYAEQFF. In DNA form, the CDR3 reads TGTGCCAGCAGCCCGTCTCAGCGGTATGCTGAGCAGTTCTTC.

This clonotype was seen repeatedly, ten times or more. J is TRBJ2-7 and V is TRBV7-9; TRBD1 aligns across 7 bases. The CDR3 loop spans 11 amino acids. CDR1 SEHNR and CDR2 FQNEAQ come from the germline V gene (reference sequence). The junction had 4 bases not matched to a gene; V was cut back by 10 bases and J by 4 bases. CDR3 coding DNA: TGTGCCACAGGGGACAGTTACGAGCAGTACGTC. It translates to CATGDSYEQYV.

This clonotype has ten or more counts. The chain joins TRBV7-6 to TRBJ2-3; D assignment may be TRBD1 or TRBD2 (5 bases each). Trimming left V 5 bases short and J 0 bases short, with 33 bases between. There are 22 residues in the CDR3. CDR1 is SGHVS, CDR2 FNYEAQ, per germline. The CDR3 here is CASSTFGGRRGRIARSTDTQYF. The CDR3 DNA is TGTGCCAGCAGCACTTTTGGGGGACGTCGCGGCAGGATAGCCCGTAGCACAGATACGCAGTATTTT.

V is TRBV6-4 and J is TRBJ2-5; 8 positions match TRBD1. The germline V gene encodes CDR1 MRHNA and CDR2 SNTAGT. With V trimmed by 1 base and J by 2 bases, 3 bases remained unmatched. The CDR3 sequence is 15 residues long. The CDR3 nucleotides read TGTGCCAGCAGTGACTTCAGGGGGCCTCAAGAGACCCAGTACTTC. It specifies CASSDFRGPQETQYF.

This clonotype was seen once. Being one base from a much bigger clone, this may be a read error. This sequence joins TRBV6-6 and TRBJ2-2; the D gene is possibly TRBD2 (6 bases). From germline, CDR1 is MNHNY and CDR2 SVGAGI (reference sequence). The length of the CDR3 is 16 residues. The CDR3 nucleotides read TGTGCCAGCAGTTACTTTGGCGGGGAGAACACCGGGGTGCTGTTTTTT. Translating gives CASSYFGGENTGVLFF.

The V call is TRBV7-6, the J call TRBJ2-1; D is undetermined. Germline loops: CDR1 SGHVS, CDR2 FNYEAQ. The V and J ends lost 0 bases and 6 bases respectively, with 9 bases between them. The CDR3 covers 14 residues. The CDR3 loop is CASSLAGPLNEQFF. Written as DNA, the CDR3 is TGTGCCAGCAGCTTAGCAGGGCCTCTCAATGAGCAGTTCTTC.

V is TRBV6-2 or TRBV6-3 and J is TRBJ2-1, with 8 nucleotides matching TRBD2. CDR1 and CDR2 (germline): MNHEY, SVGEGT. The J segment lost 7 bases and the V segment lost 6 bases, leaving 8 bases of the junction unmatched. The CDR3 spans 14 residues. The CDR3 sequence: CASSISGGPNEQFF. The CDR3 coding sequence is TGTGCCAGCAGCATCTCGGGGGGGCCAAATGAGCAGTTCTTC.

This clonotype was seen only a few times. The chain is built from TRBV7-9 and TRBJ2-5; 13 positions match TRBD2. There are 17 residues in the CDR3. Germline lookup yields CDR1 SEHNR and CDR2 FQNEAQ (reference sequence). J lost 0 bases, V lost 5 bases, and 6 bases had no gene match. CDR3 amino acids: CASSRGLAGTYQETQYF. DNA for the CDR3: TGTGCCAGCAGCCGGGGACTAGCGGGGACGTACCAAGAGACCCAGTACTTC.

This chain joins TRBV6-2 or TRBV6-3 and TRBJ1-1, with TRBD1 matching over 7 bases. The CDR3 is 16 amino acids. J lost 0 bases, V lost 2 bases, and 6 bases had no gene match. Per germline, CDR1 MNHEY and CDR2 SVGEGT. The CDR3 coding sequence is TGTGCCAGCAGTTACGGGGGACAGCTGGTGAACACTGAAGCTTTCTTT. Its protein is CASSYGGQLVNTEAFF.

This clonotype is a singleton in its sample. The chain has TRBV20-1 and TRBJ2-1, with TRBD2 matching 9 bases. The CDR3 runs 16 residues. Per the germline V gene, CDR1 is DFQATT and CDR2 is SNEGSKA (reference sequence). V shed 3 bases and J 2 bases; nucleotides not matched to a gene: 8. CDR3 coding DNA: TGCAGTGCTAGCGGCCGAGCGGGGGGCCCCTACAATGAGCAGTTCTTC. As protein: CSASGRAGGPYNEQFF.

In this sample, this clonotype turned up many times. The chain couples TRBV19 to TRBJ2-2, with unresolved D. The CDR3 runs to 16 residues. Germline V lookup: CDR1 LNHDA, CDR2 SQIVND (reference sequence). V was trimmed by 2 bases and J by 3 bases, leaving 13 bases between them. CDR3 region: CASSITALVDTGELFF. CDR3 nucleotides: TGTGCCAGTAGTATAACCGCTCTAGTGGACACCGGGGAGCTGTTTTTT.

This clonotype was observed at least ten times. V is TRBV7-2 and J is TRBJ2-3, with TRBD1 identical over 7 bases. The junction had 8 bases not matched to a gene; V was cut back by 1 base and J by 4 bases. The CDR3 contains 16 residues. Germline V gene data show CDR1 as SGHTA and CDR2 as FQGNSA. The CDR3 sequence is CASSLEGTGVADTQYF. The CDR3 DNA sequence: TGTGCCAGCAGCTTAGAGGGAACAGGGGTTGCAGATACGCAGTATTTT.

This clonotype was counted ten times or more. CDR3 amino acids: CASSDPGSAFVAFF. CDR3 DNA sequence: TGTGCCAGCAGCGATCCCGGCTCAGCTTTTGTGGCTTTCTTT. This chain connects TRBV7-2 to TRBJ1-1; D is unresolved. The CDR3 is 14 residues long. V gave up 5 bases and J gave up 11 bases, with 21 bases separating them. Germline V gene lookup returns CDR1 SGHTA and CDR2 FQGNSA.

This clonotype was detected many times. This rearrangement joins TRBV28 to TRBJ2-5; 12 bases fit TRBD1. V lost 3 bases, J lost 5 bases, and 7 bases stayed unmatched. The V gene's germline CDR1 is MDHEN and CDR2 SYDVKM. CDR3 length: 16 amino acids. This CDR3 is CASSFLRDRGLETQYF. CDR3 in DNA: TGTGCCAGCAGTTTCCTGCGGGACAGGGGGCTGGAGACCCAGTACTTC.

This clonotype was seen only a few times. The chain uses TRBV7-6 and TRBJ1-1, with D perhaps TRBD1 (5 bases). The germline V gene encodes CDR1 SGHVS and CDR2 FNYEAQ. V was clipped by 1 base and J by 3 bases, with 12 bases between them. The CDR3 length is 15 residues. The CDR3 region is CASSLGWGFDTEAFF. The CDR3 DNA follows: TGTGCCAGCAGCTTAGGGTGGGGCTTCGACACTGAAGCTTTCTTT.